One sample yielded the 26 T cell receptor beta chains listed below, sequenced in a study of metastatic and nonmetastatic thyroid tumors. Using MiXCR, TCRdb reanalyzed the PCR reads. The sample records some 41,000 clones, under 4% being singletons. Thyroid surgery had not been preceded by any treatment in any patient. Sequencing used blood. These receptors all stem from a female donor with papillary thyroid cancer or a benign thyroid nodule (not recorded which). Some clones in this sample may be carry-over from other donors' samples.

This clone occurred many times. The chain uses TRBV6-1 and TRBJ2-5, with TRBD1 identical over 7 bases. Germline values: CDR1 MNHNS, CDR2 SASEGT. The CDR3 runs to 13 residues. With 6 bases clipped from V and 2 bases from J, the junction kept 3 bases outside the gene matches. CDR3 nucleotides: TGTGCCAGCAGCGGGACAGAGCAAGAGACCCAGTACTTC. Amino acids: CASSGTEQETQYF.

This clone was seen ten or more times. The chain has TRBV3-1 and TRBJ2-2, with 10 bases lining up with TRBD2. The V segment lost 1 base and the J segment 4 bases; nucleotides outside the gene matches: 3. There are 16 residues in the CDR3. In germline, CDR1 is LGHDT, CDR2 YNNKEL (reference sequence). CDR3 nucleotide sequence: TGTGCCAGCAGCCAAGGGCGGACTAGCGGCACCGGGGAGCTGTTTTTT. Amino acid sequence: CASSQGRTSGTGELFF.

This clone was recorded a few times. This chain uses TRBV24-1 with TRBJ2-7, with TRBD1 matching 8 bases. CDR3 length equals 13 residues. The V segment lost 5 bases and the J segment 6 bases; nucleotides outside the gene matches: 5. Germline V gene sequence: CDR1 KGHDR, CDR2 SFDVKD. The chain's CDR3 is CATSGQGSGEQYF. In DNA, the CDR3 is TGTGCCACCAGTGGACAGGGGTCCGGCGAGCAGTACTTC.

There are many counts of this clone. The J gene is TRBJ2-7, the V gene TRBV5-1, with a possible D match to TRBD2 (6 bases). The CDR3 contains 13 residues. CDR1 SGHRS and CDR2 YFSETQ come from the germline V gene. V was trimmed by 5 bases and J by 0 bases, leaving 9 bases between them. The CDR3 bases are TGCGCCAGCAGGTTGACTAGCTCCTACGAGCAGTACTTC. It is translated as CASRLTSSYEQYF.

The rearrangement joins TRBV5-1 to TRBJ1-2; D remains unclear. Looked up from germline, CDR1 is SGHRS and CDR2 is YFSETQ. The CDR3 length is 17 residues. Trimming pared 0 bases from V and 0 bases from J, leaving 15 bases between. Here the CDR3 reads CASSLEFGSLTNYGYTF. The CDR3 region has the DNA TGCGCCAGCAGCTTGGAGTTTGGCTCCCTTACTAACTATGGCTACACCTTC.

This clone was observed at least ten times. V gene TRBV27 combines with J gene TRBJ1-5, with D uncertain. The germline V and J ends were trimmed by 2 bases and 4 bases, with 15 bases remaining between them. CDR1 is MNHEY, CDR2 SMNVEV, per germline (reference sequence). CDR3 length equals 16 residues. CDR3 amino acids: CASSLMWREGNQPQHF. Written as DNA, the CDR3 is TGTGCCAGCAGTTTAATGTGGCGTGAAGGGAATCAGCCCCAGCATTTT.

This clone occurred many times. The genes are TRBV3-1 and TRBJ2-3; D not certain. V shed 4 bases and J shed 1 base, with 9 bases lying between them. The CDR3 length is 14 residues. Germline assignment: CDR1 LGHDT and CDR2 YNNKEL (reference sequence). The DNA for the CDR3 is TGTGCCAGCAGCCCGACCGTCCGCACAGATACGCAGTATTTT. It codes for CASSPTVRTDTQYF.

V is TRBV28 and J is TRBJ1-6; D uncertain. Germline V CDR1 and CDR2: MDHEN, SYDVKM. The ends were cut back, 5 bases at V and 8 bases at J, with 10 bases in the middle. The CDR3 loop spans 13 amino acids. CDR3 amino acids: CASSGQRDSPLHF. In nucleotides, the CDR3 is TGTGCCAGCAGTGGGCAGAGGGATTCACCCCTCCACTTT.

This clone was recorded many times. The chain employs TRBV11-3 and TRBJ2-1; 7 nucleotides agree with TRBD2. The CDR3 is 16 residues long. Germline V gene lookup returns CDR1 SGHNT and CDR2 YENEEA. Trimming cost V 4 bases and J 4 bases; bases outside gene matches: 10. The CDR3 region is CASSYRGASGYNEQFF. In DNA form, the CDR3 reads TGTGCCAGCAGCTACCGCGGGGCTAGCGGATACAATGAGCAGTTCTTC. The whole variable domain, remainder taken from reference TRBV11-3 and TRBJ2-1, is EAGVVQSPRYKIIEKKQPVAFWCNPISGHNTLYWYLQNLGQGPELLIRYENEEAVDDSQLPKDRFSAERLKGVDSTLKIQPAELGDSAVYLCASSYRGASGYNEQFFGPGTRLTVL.

The rearrangement joins TRBV6-2 or TRBV6-3 to TRBJ1-2; 10 bases align to TRBD1. Germline-derived CDR1 and CDR2 are MNHEY and SVGEGT. This CDR3 is built from 13 residues. V shed 5 bases, J shed 6 bases, and the junction held 3 bases outside the gene matches. The CDR3: CASSGQGEDGYTF. The CDR3 nucleotides are TGTGCCAGCAGTGGACAGGGGGAGGATGGCTACACCTTC.

In its sample, this clone was seen a few times. The chain employs TRBV25-1 and TRBJ2-2; D remains unclear. Per the germline V gene, CDR1 is MGHDK and CDR2 is SYGVNS. V dropped 8 bases and J dropped 3 bases, with 10 bases sitting between them. The length of the CDR3 is 13 residues. CDR3 sequence: CASERLDTGELFF. CDR3 nucleotides: TGTGCCAGCGAAAGGTTGGACACCGGGGAGCTGTTTTTT. Full variable domain (remainder filled in from reference TRBV25-1 and TRBJ2-2): EADIYQTPRYLVIGTGKKITLECSQTMGHDKMYWYQQDPGMELHLIHYSYGVNSTEKGDLSSESTVSRIRTEHFPLTLESARPSHTSQYLCASERLDTGELFFGEGSRLTVL.

This clone was found many times. V gene TRBV15 combines with J gene TRBJ1-2, with D perhaps matching TRBD1 (6 bases). Per the germline V gene, CDR1 is LNHNV and CDR2 is YYDKDF (reference sequence). The CDR3 spans 14 residues. V lost 2 bases and J 3 bases, leaving 10 bases between the germline ends. CDR3 DNA: TGTGCCACCAGCAGACAAAGACAGGACTATGGCTACACCTTC. Its protein product is CATSRQRQDYGYTF.

This clone was seen a few times. The rearrangement links TRBV19 to TRBJ1-2; D is unclear. Germline V gene lookup returns CDR1 LNHDA and CDR2 SQIVND (reference sequence). The CDR3 covers 15 residues. Trimming stripped 1 base from V and 4 bases from J, with 13 bases between. CDR3 amino acids: CASSIGRRLSYGYTF. CDR3 nucleotide sequence: TGTGCCAGTAGTATAGGACGGAGGCTTTCCTATGGCTACACCTTC.

This clone was recorded at least ten times. The J gene is TRBJ1-1, the V gene TRBV20-1; possibly TRBD1 for D (6 bases). CDR3 length: 11 residues. The V gene lost 2 bases and the J gene lost 7 bases, with 8 bases spanning the gap. Per germline, CDR1 DFQATT and CDR2 SNEGSKA (reference sequence). DNA of the CDR3: TGCAGTGCTAGACCGGACAGTGAAGCTTTCTTT. Its translation is CSARPDSEAFF.

This CDR3 reads CASRQRGGRAYEQYF. The CDR3 DNA reads TGTGCCAGCAGACAAAGGGGCGGGAGAGCCTACGAGCAGTACTTC. J is TRBJ2-7 and V is TRBV7-2, with 7 bases that match TRBD2. Germline V gives CDR1 SGHTA, CDR2 FQGNSA. The CDR3 length is 15 residues. After removal of 6 bases from V and 2 bases from J, the junction contained 10 bases not matched to a gene.

This clone was counted many times. The chain links TRBV27 to TRBJ2-7; TRBD1 might be the D (6 bases). The length of the CDR3 is 14 residues. From germline, CDR1 is MNHEY and CDR2 SMNVEV (reference sequence). V was cut by 2 bases and J by 0 bases, with 8 bases left in between. DNA of the CDR3: TGTGCCAGCAGTTTAAAGGACAGCTCCTACGAGCAGTACTTC. Protein product: CASSLKDSSYEQYF.

This clone has only a few counts. J is TRBJ2-2 and V is TRBV24-1; a weak D match, TRBD1 (5 bases). CDR3 size: 16 residues. V dropped 4 bases and J dropped 3 bases, with 14 bases sitting between them. Germline V CDR1 and CDR2: KGHDR, SFDVKD. DNA of the CDR3: TGTGCCACCAGTGACTCCGCCAGGGTATACACCGGGGAGCTGTTTTTT. Translating gives CATSDSARVYTGELFF.

This clone was seen a few times. The V call is TRBV12-3 or TRBV12-4, the J call TRBJ1-1; D remains unclear. Trimming pared 5 bases from V and 6 bases from J, leaving 16 bases between. The CDR3 is made up of 14 amino acids. As DNA, the CDR3 is TGTGCCAGCAGTAAGGTTAGGGAGGTGGCTGAAGCTTTCTTT. It specifies CASSKVREVAEAFF.

This clone was seen more than once but under ten times. The chain's CDR3 is CASITSGGTDTQYF. The CDR3 DNA is TGTGCCAGCATCACTAGCGGGGGCACAGATACGCAGTATTTT. The gene calls are TRBV11-2 and TRBJ2-3; 10 positions agree with TRBD2. The CDR3 has 14 residues. Trimming removed 7 bases from V and 1 base from J; junction bases left unmatched: 2. Germline CDR1 and CDR2: SGHAT and FQNNGV.

This clone was counted at least ten times. The V and J genes are TRBV11-2 and TRBJ2-7, with D hard to call. CDR3 length: 13 amino acids. Per germline, CDR1 SGHAT and CDR2 FQNNGV. Between the trimmed V and J ends, which lost 1 base and 4 bases, there was a span of 8 bases. CDR3: CASSLGHQYEQYF. DNA of the CDR3: TGTGCCAGCAGCTTAGGTCATCAATACGAGCAGTACTTC. The complete variable domain, with remaining parts taken from reference TRBV11-2 and TRBJ2-7, reads EAGVAQSPRYKIIEKRQSVAFWCNPISGHATLYWYQQILGQGPKLLIQFQNNGVVDDSQLPKDRFSAERLKGVDSTLKIQPAKLEDSAVYLCASSLGHQYEQYFGPGTRLTVT.

The CDR3 here is CASSAYLINEQFF. The CDR3, as DNA: TGTGCCAGCAGTGCTTACCTAATAAATGAGCAGTTCTTC. The chain uses TRBV6-1 and TRBJ2-1; unclear D gene. Per the germline V gene, CDR1 is MNHNS and CDR2 is SASEGT. The CDR3 has 13 residues. Trimming removed 4 bases from V and 7 bases from J, with 11 bases in between.

This clone was seen ten or more times. V is TRBV2 and J is TRBJ1-3, with a possible D match to TRBD1 (6 bases). This CDR3 contains 16 residues. V shed 6 bases and J shed 1 base, with 16 bases lying between them. From germline, CDR1 is SNHLY and CDR2 FYNNEI. The CDR3, as DNA: TGTGCCAGCAGACCCTATGGACAGCTTTCTGGAAACACCATATATTTT. It is translated as CASRPYGQLSGNTIYF.

This clone came up many times. V and J are TRBV19 and TRBJ1-2; D is ambiguous. This CDR3 has 14 residues. The V and J ends lost 3 bases and 6 bases respectively, with 14 bases between them. Looked up from germline, CDR1 is LNHDA and CDR2 is SQIVND (reference sequence). CDR3: CASSIPGFKDGYTF. The CDR3, as DNA: TGTGCCAGTAGTATCCCGGGGTTTAAGGATGGCTACACCTTC. Full variable domain (rest looked up from reference TRBV19 and TRBJ1-2): DGGITQSPKYLFRKEGQNVTLSCEQNLNHDAMYWYRQDPGQGLRLIYYSQIVNDFQKGDIAEGYSVSREKKESFPLTVTSAQKNPTAFYLCASSIPGFKDGYTFGSGTRLTVV.

This clone was detected only a few times. A much larger clone is a single base away; this may be a read error. The chain uses TRBV13 and TRBJ2-7; a possible D gene is TRBD1 (7 bases). The CDR3 runs 15 residues. The germline V gene encodes CDR1 PRHDT and CDR2 FYEKMQ (reference sequence). Trimming removed 0 bases from V and 3 bases from J, with 12 bases in between. The CDR3 DNA is TGTGCCAGCAGCTTAGGGCGGGACAGTGTCTACGAGCAGTACTTC. This translates into CASSLGRDSVYEQYF.

On this clone: A single base separates this from a much larger clone, so it may be a read error. The genes are TRBV6-1 and TRBJ2-3, with TRBD2 matching over 15 bases. The V gene end was trimmed by 4 bases and the J gene end by 4 bases; junction bases not matched to a gene: 0. CDR1 and CDR2 (germline): MNHNS, SASEGT. The CDR3 extends over 15 amino acids. The CDR3 DNA reads as TGTGCCAGCAGTGGGACTAGCGGGGGGGCAGATACGCAGTATTTT. Amino acid sequence: CASSGTSGGADTQYF.

This clone was counted ten times or more. The chain links TRBV10-1 to TRBJ1-1; D uncertain. The CDR3 is 12 amino acids. Germline-derived CDR1 and CDR2 are WNHNN and SYGVQD (reference sequence). The V end lost 3 bases, the J end lost 0 bases, and 2 bases lay between the germline ends. CDR3: CASSDLNTEAFF. Written as DNA, the CDR3 is TGCGCCAGCAGTGATCTGAACACTGAAGCTTTCTTT.